A single sample gave rise to the 11 T cell receptor beta chains below, sequenced in a study of OX40 agonist ivuxolimab in advanced cancers. Sequenced by immunoSEQ multiplex PCR; TCRdb stores in-frame clones only, minus some. The data contain over 75,000 clones, roughly 87% of them singletons. The sequences come from CD4+ or CD8+ T cells sorted from blood, collected in a trial of the OX40 agonist ivuxolimab. The receptors originated from an adult with an advanced solid tumor such as melanoma, head and neck, liver or kidney cancer.

This clone was detected only a few times. The chain recombines TRBV5-1 with TRBJ1-2, with D unresolved. CDR1 and CDR2 from the germline V gene are SGHRS and YFSETQ. V was clipped by 5 bases and J by 6 bases, with 17 bases between them. The CDR3 sequence is 14 residues long. The CDR3 reads CASSYDGGPNGYTF. CDR3 in DNA: TGCGCCAGCAGTTACGACGGCGGACCCAATGGCTACACCTTC.

This clone was detected only a few times. The V call is TRBV7-2, the J call TRBJ2-7; no clear D gene. This CDR3 has 14 residues. The V gene lost 5 bases and the J gene lost 3 bases, with 14 bases spanning the gap. CDR1 and CDR2 from the germline V gene are SGHTA and FQGNSA. CDR3 sequence reads: CASSPQGGDYEQYF. CDR3 coding DNA: TGTGCCAGCAGCCCTCAAGGTGGAGACTACGAGCAGTACTTC.

The chain combines TRBV11-2 with TRBJ2-2; D is perhaps TRBD1 (5 bases). This CDR3 is 14 amino acids long. Trimming took 2 bases from V and 3 from J, leaving 7 bases between them. Germline CDR1 reads SGHAT; CDR2 reads FQNNGV. CDR3 nucleotide sequence: TGTGCCAGCAGCTTACAGGGATACACCGGGGAGCTGTTTTTT. It translates to CASSLQGYTGELFF.

The CDR3, as DNA: TGTGCCAGCACCAAAAGGACAGGGGAGATTGGCGAGCAGTACTTC. This translates into CASTKRTGEIGEQYF. The V gene is TRBV6-1, the J gene TRBJ2-7, with 9 bases fitting TRBD1. With V trimmed by 7 bases and J by 6 bases, 13 bases remained unmatched. From germline, CDR1 is MNHNS and CDR2 SASEGT. The CDR3 has 15 amino acids.

The J gene is TRBJ2-1, the V gene TRBV7-2, with D possibly TRBD2 on 6 matching bases. Per the germline V gene, CDR1 is SGHTA and CDR2 is FQGNSA. V gave up 0 bases and J gave up 5 bases, with 8 bases separating them. This CDR3 is 14 amino acids long. The DNA for the CDR3 is TGTGCCAGCAGCTTAGCGGGAGGTAACAATGAGCAGTTCTTC. Translated: CASSLAGGNNEQFF.

The CDR3 loop is CASTSGSFSTDTQYF. For the CDR3, the DNA is TGTGCCAGCACGAGCGGTAGCTTTAGCACAGATACGCAGTATTTT. The chain uses TRBV7-2 and TRBJ2-3, with D maybe TRBD2 (5 bases). Germline-derived CDR1 and CDR2 are SGHTA and FQGNSA. The V end lost 7 bases, the J end lost 0 bases, and 14 bases lay between the germline ends. The CDR3 is 15 residues long. The full variable domain, its missing parts supplied by reference TRBV7-2 and TRBJ2-3, is GAGVSQSPSNKVTEKGKDVELRCDPISGHTALYWYRQSLGQGLEFLIYFQGNSAPDKSGLPSDRFSAERTGGSVSTLTIQRTQQEDSAVYLCASTSGSFSTDTQYFGPGTRLTVL.

This chain connects TRBV4-2 to TRBJ2-3, with 8 bases lining up with TRBD2. The CDR3 loop spans 17 amino acids. Germline V lookup: CDR1 LGHNA, CDR2 YNFKEQ. V was clipped by 3 bases and J by 1 base; unmatched bases: 9. This CDR3 is CASSQGGLAGGTDTQYF. The CDR3 coding sequence is TGTGCCAGCAGCCAGGGGGGGCTAGCGGGCGGCACAGATACGCAGTATTTT.

The rearrangement links TRBV6-1 to TRBJ1-5; possible D gene TRBD1, 5 bases. Trimming took off 6 bases at V and 3 bases at J, with 15 bases between the two ends. This CDR3 has 15 amino acids. Germline lookup yields CDR1 MNHNS and CDR2 SASEGT. As DNA, the CDR3 is TGTGCCAGCAGCCCATCAGGGTTAACCAATCAGCCCCAGCATTTT. Translation: CASSPSGLTNQPQHF.

J is TRBJ2-7 and V is TRBV7-2, with unresolved D. CDR1 and CDR2 from the germline V gene are SGHTA and FQGNSA. Trimming removed 0 bases at V and 3 bases at J, with 6 bases between. There are 13 residues in the CDR3. CDR3 DNA sequence: TGTGCCAGCAGCTTAGCCCGTGACTACGAGCAGTACTTC. As protein: CASSLARDYEQYF.

The CDR3 DNA is TGTGCCAGCAGCTTTAGACAGGGGGCGAACACTGAAGCTTTCTTT. Protein sequence: CASSFRQGANTEAFF. V is TRBV11-3 and J is TRBJ1-1; 10 positions match TRBD1. CDR3 length equals 15 residues. The V gene end was trimmed by 3 bases and the J gene end by 1 base; junction bases not matched to a gene: 2. Per the germline V gene, CDR1 is SGHNT and CDR2 is YENEEA.

The chain joins TRBV19 to TRBJ2-5; 8 bases align to TRBD1. This CDR3 contains 13 residues. Germline trimming cut 6 bases from V and 5 bases from J; bases unmatched to any gene: 5. The germline CDR1 and CDR2 sequences are LNHDA and SQIVND (reference sequence). The CDR3 spells CASRQGGTETQYF. The CDR3 region has the DNA TGTGCCAGTAGACAGGGGGGTACGGAGACCCAGTACTTC.